The 13 T cell receptor delta chains given below trace back to one sample, sequenced in a study of γδ T cells in repeated Plasmodium falciparum infection. TCRdb repeated clone calling on the multiplex PCR reads with CATT. The sample has roughly 90,000 delta-chain clones, roughly 0.9% seen once. Gammadelta T cells were flow-sorted from PBMC into Vgamma9/Vdelta2+ and Vdelta2-negative populations for bulk analysis. The sequenced sample consisted of gamma-delta T cells from blood. The receptors were sampled from a pool of human donors (malaria-infected and uninfected, not separated).

With regard to this clone: TCRdb's protein, taken from a much larger clone, differs from this DNA's translation at residue 7, likely owing to a read error; the protein displayed comes from the DNA. The CDR3 spells CALGERGLIPFPTGGNTDKLIF. The CDR3 DNA reads TGTGCTCTTGGGGAAAGAGGATTGATTCCCTTCCCGACTGGGGGAAACACCGATAAACTCATCTTT. The rearrangement joins TRDV1 to TRDJ1, with TRDD3 matching over 9 bases. TCRdb does not report a J gene; here it was assigned by matching the DNA to germline references. The V gene's germline CDR1 is TSWWSYY and CDR2 QGS. Losses at the gene ends were 2 bases for V and 0 bases for J; bases not matched to a gene: 22. This CDR3 is built from 22 residues.

This clone was counted between two and nine times. A far larger clone is one base from this, pointing to a likely read error. Other DNA variants within this sample encode the same CDR3. The chain couples TRDV1 to TRDJ1, with 12 nucleotides matching TRDD3. Germline matching of the DNA provided the J gene here, since TCRdb leaves it blank. Looked up from germline, CDR1 is TSWWSYY and CDR2 is QGS. The CDR3 loop spans 22 amino acids. V gave up 1 base and J gave up 3 bases; unmatched junction bases: 21. The CDR3 sequence is CALGERPLLPTAGGYGPDKLIF. The CDR3 DNA reads TGTGCTCTTGGGGAACGCCCACTTCTCCCTACAGCTGGGGGATACGGGCCCGATAAACTCATCTTT.

A word on this clone: TCRdb assigns this DNA the protein of a much larger clone, which departs from its translation at residue 12; this likely reflects a read error, and the protein shown comes from translating the DNA. The rearrangement joins TRDV1 to TRDJ1; a possible D gene is TRDD3 (5 bases). TCRdb supplies no J gene; here it was assigned by aligning the nucleotide sequence to germline. The ends were cut back, 2 bases at V and 0 bases at J, with 22 bases in the middle. In germline, CDR1 is TSWWSYY, CDR2 QGS. The CDR3 totals 19 residues. For the CDR3, the DNA is TGTGCTCTTGGGGAAGATATCTCCGGGATTCCCCTGTACACCGATAAACTCATCTTT. This encodes CALGEDISGIPLYTDKLIF.

This clone has more than one count but fewer than ten. TCRdb's protein for this DNA is that of a much larger clone and differs from the translation at residue 11, likely a read error; the protein shown is the DNA translation. The chain uses TRDV2 and TRDJ1; D is ambiguous. In the absence of a J gene in TCRdb, the DNA was matched to germline to assign it here. Germline loops: CDR1 GEAIGNYY, CDR2 EKD. The CDR3 is 14 residues long. CDR3 DNA sequence: TGTGCCTGTGACCGACTTGAGTACACCGATGAACTCATCTTT. As protein: CACDRLEYTDELIF.

Comments on this clone: The protein recorded in TCRdb matches a much larger clone and deviates from this DNA's translation at residue 15, suggesting a read error; the protein here is obtained by translating the DNA. The chain has TRDV2 and TRDJ3; the D gene is possibly TRDD3 (5 bases). As TCRdb names no J gene, one was assigned here on the basis of a DNA match to germline. The germline CDR1 and CDR2 sequences are GEAIGNYY and EKD. The CDR3 length is 19 residues. The CDR3, as DNA: TGTGCCTGTGACACCGTGCAAATCGAGAGCTCCTGGGACACCCAACAGATGTTTTTC. Protein: CACDTVQIESSWDTQQMFF.

About this clone: The protein given by TCRdb reflects a much larger clone and differs at residue 4 from this DNA's translation, likely from a read error; the protein shown is the DNA's translation. V gene TRDV1 combines with J gene TRDJ1; 10 positions agree with TRDD3. CDR1 TSWWSYY and CDR2 QGS come from the germline V gene. CDR3 length: 22 residues. The CDR3 sequence is CALREWHFLPLGDRGYTDKLIF. The CDR3 nucleotides read TGTGCTCTTAGGGAATGGCATTTCCTACCTCTGGGGGATAGGGGCTACACCGATAAACTCATCTTT.

To note about this clone: The protein in TCRdb stems from a much larger clone and differs at residue 7 from this DNA's translation, likely a read error; here the protein is translated from the DNA. V and J are TRDV1 and TRDJ1, with 11 bases that match TRDD3. The J gene was not available in TCRdb and was assigned here by matching the DNA to germline segments. Looked up from germline, CDR1 is TSWWSYY and CDR2 is QGS. The CDR3 is made up of 25 amino acids. The ends lost 1 base at V and 4 bases at J; junction bases unmatched: 32. In DNA, the CDR3 is TGTGCTCTTGGGGAACAGAGAAATCTCGCCTTGCCTTATTTACTGGGGGATATGGTGGACGATAAACTCATCTTT. Its translation: CALGEQRNLALPYLLGDMVDDKLIF.

This clone was seen only a few times. The protein in TCRdb stems from a much larger clone and differs at residue 15 from this DNA's translation, likely a read error; here the protein is translated from the DNA. The J gene is TRDJ1, the V gene TRDV2; D possibly uses TRDD2 or TRDD3 (6 bases each). Here the J gene was assigned by germline matching of the DNA, as TCRdb has none. Germline V gene lookup returns CDR1 GEAIGNYY and CDR2 EKD. CDR3 length: 19 amino acids. The CDR3 region has the DNA TGTGCCTGTGACACGGGATCCTACACTGGGCTACTTTACACCGTTAAACTCATCTTT. Amino acids: CACDTGSYTGLLYTVKLIF.

This clone has more than one count but fewer than ten. TCRdb's protein for this DNA is that of a much larger clone and differs from the translation at residue 4, likely a read error; the protein shown is the DNA translation. The DNA of the CDR3 is TGTGCTCTTGCGGAACCGGGCCTTCCTACAGGGTCCCTTACGTACGGATTGGGGGATAAGGATTCCGGCACCGATAAACTCATCTTT. Its protein product is CALAEPGLPTGSLTYGLGDKDSGTDKLIF. This chain links TRDV1 with TRDJ1, with D perhaps given as TRDD2 or TRDD3 (9 bases each). The CDR3 consists of 29 residues. CDR1 and CDR2 from the germline V gene are TSWWSYY and QGS.

The chain is built from TRDV2 and TRDJ1, with TRDD3 matching over 9 bases. Because TCRdb records no J gene, it was assigned here through a match of the DNA to germline. The CDR3 sequence is 19 residues long. Germline V gene sequence: CDR1 GEAIGNYY, CDR2 EKD. The ends lost 0 bases at V and 1 base at J; junction bases unmatched: 14. CDR3 sequence reads: CACDTLVTGGHRLTDKLIF. DNA for the CDR3: TGTGCCTGTGACACCCTTGTTACTGGGGGACATCGACTCACCGATAAACTCATCTTT.

As to this clone: A far larger clone is just one base off, so this is likely a read error. The sample holds other DNA sequences that translate to the same CDR3. This rearrangement joins TRDV1 to TRDJ1; D is unclear. V gave up 6 bases and J gave up 8 bases, with 25 bases separating them. CDR3 length: 16 residues. Germline lookup yields CDR1 TSWWSYY and CDR2 QGS. The CDR3 coding sequence is TGTGCTCTTGGCGAAAAGTTTCAACGGGACGGTGGGAAACTCATCTTT. Its translation is CALGEKFQRDGGKLIF.

To note about this clone: It is likely a read error: a sequence one base away is far more abundant. Other DNA sequences within the sample encode an identical CDR3. This rearrangement joins TRDV1 to TRDJ1, with a tentative D call TRDD3 (6 bases). TCRdb records no J gene; here it was assigned by comparing the DNA to germline. Germline CDR1 is TSWWSYY and CDR2 is QGS. This CDR3 has 19 residues. In nucleotides, the CDR3 is TGTGCCCTTGGGGAACCTTTTCCCCTCATACTGGGTCGGACCGATAAACTCATCTTT. It specifies CALGEPFPLILGRTDKLIF.

In this sample, this clone turned up a few times. The protein held in TCRdb is that of a much larger clone and does not match this DNA's translation at residue 7, likely because of a read error; the protein shown is translated from the DNA. This chain joins TRDV1 and TRDJ1; 8 bases align to TRDD3. Matching the DNA to germline supplied the J gene, which TCRdb does not give. Unmatched junction bases numbered 30, after V lost 0 bases and J lost 0 bases. The CDR3 runs to 25 residues. CDR1 is TSWWSYY, CDR2 QGS, per germline. CDR3 loop: CALGELSTALPGVLGVTLYTDKLIF. Written as DNA, the CDR3 is TGTGCTCTTGGGGAACTGTCGACAGCCCTACCCGGTGTACTGGGGGTCACACTGTACACCGATAAACTCATCTTT.